This TCR beta chain was obtained from a study of OX40 agonist ivuxolimab in advanced cancers. Context from the whole study: Ivuxolimab was a fully human IgG2 agonistic monoclonal antibody targeting the costimulatory receptor OX40 (CD134). Intravenous ivuxolimab was administered to patients every 2 weeks at six dose levels: 0.01, 0.1, 0.3, 1.5, 3 and 10 mg/kg. Among the approximately 54 dose-escalation patients, around 19 had hepatocellular carcinoma, some 15 melanoma, 9 renal cell carcinoma and 9 head and neck cancer. In the dose-escalation cohort, 82.7% of patients were male, and the mean age was approximately 60 years, with a range of about 23 to 90. Patients were allowed to have had prior anti-PD-1, anti-PD-L1 or anti-CTLA-4 therapy, and less than 45% of the dose-escalation patients had previously received checkpoint inhibitors. Partial responses occurred in three dose-escalation patients: two with cutaneous melanoma and one with hepatocellular carcinoma. The purpose of peripheral TCRbeta sequencing was to test whether ivuxolimab changed TCR sequence diversity and led to clonal T-cell expansion. The monotherapy dose-escalation portion (N of about 50 patients) of the phase I ivuxolimab trial is reported in the paper. Broad study findings and their caveats: After ivuxolimab, more expanded clones were found on average in CD8+ T cells than in CD4+ T cells. At doses of 0.1 to 3.0 mg/kg, clonal expansion of both CD4+ and CD8+ T cells in blood was seen between baseline and week 6. Low levels of normalized T-cell clonal expansion were also seen in some patients who did not respond. In the 0.1-3.0 mg/kg groups, partial responders had among the lowest normalized peripheral clonal expansion, particularly in CD8+ T cells. The antigen specificity of the clonally expanded peripheral T cells was not determined.

The trial excluded patients who had a history of autoimmune disease or who were on systemic immunosuppression. In every dose cohort, peripheral blood was drawn for TCR sequencing at baseline, cycle 4 day 1, and cycle 7 day 1. Samples came from an open-label, multicenter, first-in-human phase I dose-escalation trial of ivuxolimab. Adults with locally advanced or metastatic head and neck squamous cell, hepatocellular, melanoma or renal cell carcinoma were enrolled in the trial. Before TCR sequencing, CD4+ T cells and CD8+ T cells were sorted from peripheral blood as separate populations. To sequence the TCRbeta CDR3 region, genomic DNA was isolated from the sorted cells. The immunoSEQ Assay was used for sequencing of TCRbeta CDR3 regions. TCRdb re-hosts the immuneACCESS table, in-frame sequences only. Its copies lack some clones; in the studies checked, an unresolved V gene accounts for under half of them, and the cause for the rest is not known. For this sample there are 35,000 to 45,000 clones; roughly four fifths appear just once. Of the sample, approximately 25% falls within the top ten clones.

With respect to this clone: The specificity of this receptor is unknown. No base quality values were provided; no much bigger clone lies one nucleotide off.

The CDR3 numbers 14 residues from cysteine through phenylalanine. Only the CDR3 DNA is retained, 42 bases long and in frame from the first base. V loses 3 bases at its end and J loses 1 base; junction bases beyond the gene matches: 1. CDR1 and CDR2, per the germline V gene, are KGHSH and LQKENI. The chain is made from TRBV18 and TRBJ2-5, with TRBD2 identical over 8 junction bases. The source is an adult with an advanced solid tumor such as melanoma, head and neck, liver or kidney cancer. The source material was CD4+ or CD8+ T cells sorted from blood, sampled in a trial of the OX40 agonist ivuxolimab. The DNA is as follows: TGTGCCAGCTCACCGGGACTAGGCCAAGAGACCCAGTACTTC. It specifies CASSPGLGQETQYF. Full variable domain (CDR3 extended with the reference TRBV18 and TRBJ2-5 proteins): NAGVMQNPRHLVRRRGQEARLRCSPMKGHSHVYWYRQLPEEGLKFMVYLQKENIIDESGMPKERFSAEFPKEGPSILRIQQVVRGDSAAYFCASSPGLGQETQYFGPGTRLLVL.